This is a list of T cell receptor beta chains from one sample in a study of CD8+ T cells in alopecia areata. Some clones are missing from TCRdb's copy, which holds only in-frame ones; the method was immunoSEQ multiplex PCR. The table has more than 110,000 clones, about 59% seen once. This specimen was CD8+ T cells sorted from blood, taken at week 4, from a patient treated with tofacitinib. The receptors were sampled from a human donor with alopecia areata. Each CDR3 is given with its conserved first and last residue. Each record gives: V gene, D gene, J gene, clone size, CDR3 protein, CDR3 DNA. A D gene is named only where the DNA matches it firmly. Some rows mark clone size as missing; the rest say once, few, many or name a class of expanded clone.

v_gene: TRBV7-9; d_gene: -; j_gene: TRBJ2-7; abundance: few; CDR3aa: CASSPPGHPLPEQYF; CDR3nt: TGTGCCAGCAGCCCACCGGGACACCCTCTTCCCGAGCAGTACTTC
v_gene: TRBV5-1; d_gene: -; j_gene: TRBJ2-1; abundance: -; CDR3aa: CASSSRRGIVYNEQFF; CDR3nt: TGCGCCAGCAGCTCGAGGCGGGGTATCGTCTACAATGAGCAGTTCTTC
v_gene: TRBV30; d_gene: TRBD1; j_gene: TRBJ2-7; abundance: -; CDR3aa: CAWRGTAGSYEQYF; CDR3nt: TGTGCCTGGAGGGGGACAGCCGGGTCCTACGAGCAGTACTTC
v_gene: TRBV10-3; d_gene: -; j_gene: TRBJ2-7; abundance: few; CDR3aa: CAISESDAYEQYF; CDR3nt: TGTGCCATCAGTGAGTCTGACGCCTACGAGCAGTACTTC
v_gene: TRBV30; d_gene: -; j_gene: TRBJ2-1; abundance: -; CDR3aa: CAWSVGGGEQFF; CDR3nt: TGTGCCTGGAGTGTAGGAGGAGGTGAGCAGTTCTTC
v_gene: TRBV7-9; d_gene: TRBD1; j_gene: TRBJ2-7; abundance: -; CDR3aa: CASSLRDRPIYEQYF; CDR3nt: TGTGCCAGCAGCCTCCGGGACAGGCCTATCTACGAGCAGTACTTC
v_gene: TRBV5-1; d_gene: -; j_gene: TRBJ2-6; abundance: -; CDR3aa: CASSLTIGVGANVLTF; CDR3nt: TGCGCCAGCAGCTTGACGATAGGGGTTGGGGCCAACGTCCTGACTTTC
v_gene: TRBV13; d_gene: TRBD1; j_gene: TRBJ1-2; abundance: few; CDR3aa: CASSFGTGGYGYTF; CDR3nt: TGTGCCAGCAGCTTTGGGACAGGGGGCTATGGCTACACCTTC
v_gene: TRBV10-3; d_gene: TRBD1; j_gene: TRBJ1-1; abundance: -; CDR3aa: CAISAGTGLNTEAFF; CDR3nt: TGTGCCATCAGTGCCGGGACAGGGCTGAACACTGAAGCTTTCTTT
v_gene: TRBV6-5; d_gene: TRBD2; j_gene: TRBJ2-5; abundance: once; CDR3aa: CASRPGSGVWETQYF; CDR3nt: TGTGCCAGCAGACCTGGCAGCGGGGTTTGGGAGACCCAGTACTTC
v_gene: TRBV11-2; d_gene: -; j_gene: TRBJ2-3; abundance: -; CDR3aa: CASSLLGPAHFTDTQYF; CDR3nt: TGTGCCAGCAGCTTACTCGGTCCAGCCCACTTCACAGATACGCAGTATTTT
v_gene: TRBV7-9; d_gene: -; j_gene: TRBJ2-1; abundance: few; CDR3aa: CASSSKGKAYNEQFF; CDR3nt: TGTGCCAGCAGCTCAAAGGGGAAGGCCTACAATGAGCAGTTCTTC
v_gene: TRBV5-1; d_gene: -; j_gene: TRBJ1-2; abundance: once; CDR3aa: CASSLDSTENGYTF; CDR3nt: TGCGCCAGCAGCTTGGACTCGACAGAGAATGGCTACACCTTC
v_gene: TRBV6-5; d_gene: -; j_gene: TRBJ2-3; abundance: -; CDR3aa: CASSYERTVSTDTQYF; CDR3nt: TGTGCCAGCAGTTACGAAAGGACGGTTAGCACAGATACGCAGTATTTT